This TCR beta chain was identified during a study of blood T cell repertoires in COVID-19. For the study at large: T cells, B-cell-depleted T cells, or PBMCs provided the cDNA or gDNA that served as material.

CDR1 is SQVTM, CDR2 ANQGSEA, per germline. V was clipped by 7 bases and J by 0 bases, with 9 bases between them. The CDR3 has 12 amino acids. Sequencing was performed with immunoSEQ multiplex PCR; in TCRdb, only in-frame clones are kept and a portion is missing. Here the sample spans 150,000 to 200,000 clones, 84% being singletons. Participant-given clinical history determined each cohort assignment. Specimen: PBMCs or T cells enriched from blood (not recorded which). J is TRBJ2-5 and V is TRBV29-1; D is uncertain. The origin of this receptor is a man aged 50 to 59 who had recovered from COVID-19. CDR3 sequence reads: CSAVQNQETQYF. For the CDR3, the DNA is TGCAGCGCCGTTCAGAACCAAGAGACCCAGTACTTC. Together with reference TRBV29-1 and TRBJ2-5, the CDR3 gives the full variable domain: SAVISQKPSRDICQRGTSLTIQCQVDSQVTMMFWYRQQPGQSLTLIATANQGSEATYESGFVIDKFPISRPNLTFSTLTVSNMSPEDSSIYLCSAVQNQETQYFGPGTRLLVL.